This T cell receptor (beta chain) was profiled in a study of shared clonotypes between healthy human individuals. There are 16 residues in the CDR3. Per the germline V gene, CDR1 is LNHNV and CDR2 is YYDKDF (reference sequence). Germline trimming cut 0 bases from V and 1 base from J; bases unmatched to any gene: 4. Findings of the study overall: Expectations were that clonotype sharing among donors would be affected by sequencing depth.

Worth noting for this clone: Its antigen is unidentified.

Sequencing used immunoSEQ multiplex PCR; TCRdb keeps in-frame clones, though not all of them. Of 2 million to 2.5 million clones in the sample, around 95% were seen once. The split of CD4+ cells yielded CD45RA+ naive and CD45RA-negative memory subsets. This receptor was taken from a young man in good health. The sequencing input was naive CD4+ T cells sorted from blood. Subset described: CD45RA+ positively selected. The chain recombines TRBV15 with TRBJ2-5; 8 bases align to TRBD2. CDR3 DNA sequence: TGTGCCACCAGCAGAGAACGGGGGGGCCGCCAAGAGACCCAGTACTTC. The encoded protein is CATSRERGGRQETQYF.